These 8 T cell receptor beta chains originate from one sample sequenced in a study of T cells after yellow fever vaccination. TCRdb passed the 5' RACE reads through MiXCR, listing each CDR3 protein once. The sample consists of roughly 120,000 distinct CDR3 sequences, around 7.2% of them appearing once. Specimen: CD4+ T cells sorted from PBMCs, collected around 45 days after the first yellow fever vaccination. The receptors originated from a man aged 18 to 35 who received the YFV17D yellow fever vaccine.

The J gene is TRBJ2-1, the V gene TRBV6-1; 8 nucleotides align to TRBD1. Trimming removed 6 bases from V and 7 bases from J; junction bases left unmatched: 11. CDR1 is MNHNS and CDR2 is SASEGT in the germline V gene. The CDR3 is 15 residues long. The CDR3 sequence: CASSNTIGQGNEQFF. The DNA for the CDR3 is TGTGCCAGCAGCAATACCATTGGACAGGGAAATGAGCAGTTCTTC.

This clonotype appeared many times. V usage is TRBV2 and J usage is TRBJ2-2; 8 bases are a match to TRBD2. There are 15 residues in the CDR3. J lost 3 bases, V lost 6 bases, and 6 bases had no gene match. Germline CDR1 reads SNHLY; CDR2 reads FYNNEI. The CDR3: CASSGNGRDTGELFF. For the CDR3, the DNA is TGTGCCAGCAGCGGGAACGGGAGGGACACCGGGGAGCTGTTTTTT. Supplemented by reference TRBV2 and TRBJ2-2, the full variable domain reads EPEVTQTPSHQVTQMGQEVILRCVPISNHLYFYWYRQILGQKVEFLVSFYNNEISEKSEIFDDQFSVERPDGSNFTLKIRSTKLEDSAMYFCASSGNGRDTGELFFGEGSRLTVL.

This clonotype has ten or more counts. The chain carries TRBV9 and TRBJ2-7; TRBD1 matches at 9 bases. The V segment lost 3 bases and the J segment 0 bases; nucleotides outside the gene matches: 7. This CDR3 has 16 amino acids. From germline, CDR1 is SGDLS and CDR2 YYNGEE. The CDR3 sequence is CASSGPRDRVSYEQYV. DNA of the CDR3: TGTGCCAGCAGCGGGCCCCGGGACAGGGTCTCCTACGAGCAGTACGTC.

This chain joins TRBV7-9 and TRBJ1-2, with 9 bases fitting TRBD1. J was trimmed by 7 bases and V by 4 bases; bases with no gene match: 10. From germline, CDR1 is SEHNR and CDR2 FQNEAQ (reference sequence). There are 15 residues in the CDR3. The CDR3 reads CASSSEQGARGGYTF. The CDR3, as DNA: TGTGCCAGCAGCTCCGAACAGGGGGCGCGTGGTGGCTACACCTTC.

J is TRBJ1-1 and V is TRBV20-1; D remains unclear. There are 15 residues in the CDR3. Germline CDR1 reads DFQATT; CDR2 reads SNEGSKA (reference sequence). V lost 4 bases to trimming and J lost 0 bases, with 15 bases between them. The CDR3 spells CSAIETAYMNTEAFF. CDR3 bases: TGCAGTGCTATAGAGACGGCGTACATGAACACTGAAGCTTTCTTT.

This clonotype has ten or more counts. CDR3 region: CASRQVQETQYF. Written as DNA, the CDR3 is TGCGCCAGCCGACAGGTACAAGAGACCCAGTACTTC. The rearrangement links TRBV10-2 to TRBJ2-5; possibly TRBD1 for D (6 bases). The V end lost 8 bases, the J end lost 2 bases, and 9 bases lay between the germline ends. The germline CDR1 and CDR2 sequences are WSHSY and SAAADI. The CDR3 has 12 residues.

This clonotype was detected many times. This rearrangement joins TRBV20-1 to TRBJ1-1; a weak D match, TRBD1 (5 bases). The V gene lost 4 bases and the J gene lost 9 bases, with 15 bases spanning the gap. CDR3 length: 12 residues. Germline V CDR1 and CDR2: DFQATT, SNEGSKA (reference sequence). CDR3 in amino acids: CSAIGSGDQAFF. The CDR3 bases are TGCAGTGCTATTGGGTCGGGGGACCAAGCTTTCTTT.

This clonotype was observed many times. The chain recombines TRBV7-2 with TRBJ2-5, with a weak D call TRBD1 (6 bases). The CDR3 is made up of 14 amino acids. CDR1 is SGHTA and CDR2 is FQGNSA in the germline V gene. V lost 5 bases, J lost 1 base, and 11 bases lay in between. The CDR3 loop is CASSQAGAQETQYF. Written as DNA, the CDR3 is TGTGCCAGCAGCCAGGCAGGGGCCCAAGAGACCCAGTACTTC.